This TCR beta chain stems from a study of cytomegalovirus exposure and HLA in healthy donors. As for this clone: Its specificity is unknown.

General observations from the study: A later analysis found TCR association rates differed by HLA locus, highest for DRB1 and lowest for HLA-C.

Vbeta (60) and Jbeta (13) primers were used in the PCR. This table comes from immunoSEQ multiplex PCR, and its TCRdb copy is limited to in-frame clones, with some not included. The table lists under 200,000 clones, approximately 80% of them singletons, with more than 0.4% in the top ten. The CDR3 sequence is 15 residues long. Losses at the gene ends were 3 bases for V and 3 bases for J; bases not matched to a gene: 5. From germline, CDR1 is MNHEY and CDR2 SVGAGI. This sequence was found in a woman in her forties or fifties in good health and CMV-seronegative. Sequencing was done on a sample of PBMCs. The chain uses TRBV6-5 and TRBJ2-7, with 10 bases that match TRBD1. CDR3 in amino acids: CASSYRDRGVYEQYF. CDR3 coding DNA: TGTGCCAGCAGTTATCGGGACAGGGGAGTCTACGAGCAGTACTTC.